This entry lists 20 T cell receptor beta chains sequenced from one sample in a study of blood T cell repertoires in COVID-19 (dated by TCRdb to 2020 to 2022). Library preparation was by the immunoSEQ multiplex PCR assay. The table comes from immuneACCESS by way of TCRdb, which keeps in-frame sequences with V and J called. Part of the clones is missing from these tables; in studies checked, under half for an unresolved V gene and the rest for unknown reasons. The sample data list some 200,000 clones, and about nine tenths of these were observed just once. Roughly 3.4% of the sample rests with the top ten. The specimen sequenced was PBMCs or T cells enriched from blood (not recorded which). The receptor set was obtained from a woman in her thirties or forties with acute COVID-19.

The chain combines TRBV7-8 with TRBJ2-3; the match to TRBD1 covers 10 bases. Trimming took 6 bases from V and 1 from J; bases not matched to a gene: 10. The CDR3 is made up of 17 amino acids. Germline V gene lookup returns CDR1 SGHVS and CDR2 FQNEAQ. The CDR3 DNA reads TGTGCCAGCAGAACGGACAGGGGGGCTGTCCGCACAGATACGCAGTATTTT. This codes for CASRTDRGAVRTDTQYF.

This rearrangement joins TRBV2 to TRBJ2-5, with a weak D call TRBD2 (6 bases). Between the trimmed V and J ends, which lost 6 bases and 4 bases, there was a span of 15 bases. Germline V lookup: CDR1 SNHLY, CDR2 FYNNEI. CDR3 length: 14 residues. The CDR3 bases are TGTGCCAGCAGGCGGGGAGATTATTTAGAGACCCAGTACTTC. Protein product: CASRRGDYLETQYF. Full variable domain (remainder filled in from reference TRBV2 and TRBJ2-5): EPEVTQTPSHQVTQMGQEVILRCVPISNHLYFYWYRQILGQKVEFLVSFYNNEISEKSEIFDDQFSVERPDGSNFTLKIRSTKLEDSAMYFCASRRGDYLETQYFGPGTRLLVL.

The chain combines TRBV19 with TRBJ1-2; 8 positions agree with TRBD1. The CDR3 runs 13 residues. After removal of 5 bases from V and 8 bases from J, the junction contained 7 bases not matched to a gene. Germline loops: CDR1 LNHDA, CDR2 SQIVND (reference sequence). CDR3 amino acids: CASSVDRVGGYTF. CDR3 DNA: TGTGCCAGTAGTGTGGACAGGGTTGGCGGCTACACCTTC.

The chain carries TRBV4-3 and TRBJ2-1, with 9 bases identical to TRBD2. This CDR3 is 16 amino acids long. V was pared by 6 bases and J by 5 bases, with 11 bases of the junction left unmatched. Germline lookup yields CDR1 LGHNA and CDR2 YSLEER. The CDR3 is CASSPLSGGPNNEQFF. In DNA, the CDR3 is TGCGCCAGCAGTCCCCTTAGCGGGGGACCCAACAATGAGCAGTTCTTC.

This clone was picked up a small number of times. The chain couples TRBV19 to TRBJ1-5, with D possibly matching TRBD1 (6 bases). The CDR3 sequence is 13 residues long. In germline, CDR1 is LNHDA, CDR2 SQIVND (reference sequence). V was trimmed by 6 bases and J by 4 bases, leaving 10 bases between them. The chain's CDR3 is CASRWTDNQPQHF. Written as DNA, the CDR3 is TGTGCCAGTAGGTGGACAGATAATCAGCCCCAGCATTTT.

V usage is TRBV3-1 (or the pseudogene TRBV3-2) and J usage is TRBJ1-2; weak D call: TRBD1 (6 bases). The CDR3 consists of 13 residues. Trimming took off 4 bases at V and 5 bases at J, with 11 bases between the two ends. Germline CDR1 LGHDT, CDR2 YNNKEL (reference sequence). DNA for the CDR3: TGTGCCAGCAGCCGGGACACGGGGTATGGCTACACCTTC. The encoded protein is CASSRDTGYGYTF.

The chain links TRBV18 to TRBJ1-1; no clear D. Trimming pared 0 bases from V and 1 base from J, leaving 6 bases between. The CDR3 runs 14 residues. Germline loops: CDR1 KGHSH, CDR2 LQKENI. The CDR3 DNA reads as TGTGCCAGCTCACCACCACAGAGGAACACTGAAGCTTTCTTT. Protein: CASSPPQRNTEAFF.

The V and J genes are TRBV5-6 and TRBJ1-4, with 8 bases matching TRBD1. CDR1 and CDR2 (germline): SGHDT, YYEEEE. J gave up 10 bases and V 4 bases, and 9 bases lay outside the gene matches. This CDR3 is built from 14 residues. CDR3 sequence: CASSAQTGAGKLFF. The CDR3, as DNA: TGTGCCAGCAGCGCCCAGACAGGGGCGGGAAAACTGTTTTTT.

The chain carries TRBV7-8 and TRBJ2-2; D remains ambiguous. Germline V gene data show CDR1 as SGHVS and CDR2 as FQNEAQ. The CDR3 consists of 14 residues. With 1 base removed from V and 2 bases from J, the gap between germline ends came to 5 bases. DNA for the CDR3: TGTGCCAGCAGCTTAGACTATAACACCGGGGAGCTGTTTTTT. Amino acids: CASSLDYNTGELFF.

The chain combines TRBV7-9 with TRBJ2-2; D gene unclear. The length of the CDR3 is 11 residues. V was trimmed by 5 bases and J by 7 bases, leaving 5 bases between them. CDR1 is SEHNR, CDR2 FQNEAQ, per germline (reference sequence). The CDR3 loop is CASSILGELFF. CDR3 DNA sequence: TGTGCCAGCAGCATTCTCGGGGAGCTGTTTTTT.

This chain joins TRBV27 and TRBJ2-1; tentative D call: TRBD1 (6 bases). The germline gives CDR1 MNHEY, CDR2 SMNVEV (reference sequence). The CDR3 length is 13 residues. The ends were cut back, 5 bases at V and 8 bases at J, with 13 bases in the middle. CDR3 nucleotides: TGTGCCAGCAGTCTAACAGGGCCCCATGAGCAGTTCTTC. Translation: CASSLTGPHEQFF.

The CDR3: CASSLYPGTGDSGNTIYF. The CDR3 DNA reads TGCGCCAGCAGCTTGTACCCCGGGACAGGGGACTCTGGAAACACCATATATTTT. The V gene is TRBV5-1, the J gene TRBJ1-3; 10 nucleotides line up with TRBD1. The CDR3 contains 18 residues. The junction had 7 bases not matched to a gene; V was cut back by 1 base and J by 0 bases. Germline V gives CDR1 SGHRS, CDR2 YFSETQ.

Written as DNA, the CDR3 is TGTGCCAGCAGTCTCCGACTAGCCTACGAGCAGTACTTC. This translates into CASSLRLAYEQYF. The rearrangement joins TRBV27 to TRBJ2-7, with TRBD2 as a possible D gene (6 bases). The germline V gene has CDR1 MNHEY and CDR2 SMNVEV (reference sequence). The CDR3 is 13 amino acids. V was pared by 5 bases and J by 2 bases, with 10 bases between.

This rearrangement joins TRBV20-1 to TRBJ2-5, with a tentative D call TRBD2 (6 bases). The CDR3 consists of 11 residues. V lost 6 bases to trimming and J lost 3 bases, with 8 bases between them. The germline CDR1 and CDR2 sequences are DFQATT and SNEGSKA (reference sequence). CDR3 nucleotide sequence: TGCAGTGCCGGGACTGAAGAGACCCAGTACTTC. Translating it yields CSAGTEETQYF.

This chain uses TRBV2 with TRBJ2-6, with D maybe TRBD1 (6 bases). The CDR3 has 15 amino acids. Germline V lookup: CDR1 SNHLY, CDR2 FYNNEI. Trimming stripped 9 bases from V and 4 bases from J, with 16 bases between. This CDR3 reads CARRGRGKGANVLTF. The DNA of the CDR3 is TGTGCCAGGAGGGGTAGGGGGAAAGGGGCCAACGTCCTGACTTTC.

The chain uses TRBV5-1 and TRBJ2-3; D is undetermined. In germline, CDR1 is SGHRS, CDR2 YFSETQ. The CDR3 is 16 residues long. Trimming pared 1 base from V and 1 base from J, leaving 13 bases between. The CDR3 here is CASSLNQARGTDTQYF. The CDR3 DNA follows: TGCGCCAGCAGCTTGAATCAGGCCCGAGGCACAGATACGCAGTATTTT. The full variable domain, with the rest looked up from reference TRBV5-1 and TRBJ2-3, is KAGVTQTPRYLIKTRGQQVTLSCSPISGHRSVSWYQQTPGQGLQFLFEYFSETQRNKGNFPGRFSGRQFSNSRSEMNVSTLELGDSALYLCASSLNQARGTDTQYFGPGTRLTVL.

J is TRBJ1-5 and V is TRBV27, with D unclear. V was pared by 0 bases and J by 7 bases, with 13 bases between. The CDR3 consists of 15 residues. In germline, CDR1 is MNHEY, CDR2 SMNVEV (reference sequence). The CDR3 protein is CASSLSMEGGQPQHF. As DNA, the CDR3 is TGTGCCAGCAGTTTATCGATGGAGGGAGGGCAGCCCCAGCATTTT.

The chain employs TRBV5-1 and TRBJ1-5, with 8 nucleotides matching TRBD1. The germline V gene has CDR1 SGHRS and CDR2 YFSETQ. There are 15 residues in the CDR3. J gave up 3 bases and V 2 bases, and 4 bases lay outside the gene matches. CDR3 DNA sequence: TGCGCCAGCAGCTTAGGGGACAGGTTCAATCAGCCCCAGCATTTT. Translating gives CASSLGDRFNQPQHF.

This chain connects TRBV27 to TRBJ2-1, with D possibly TRBD1 on 5 matching bases. The CDR3 runs to 14 residues. With 8 bases removed from V and 8 bases from J, the gap between germline ends came to 19 bases. Per the germline V gene, CDR1 is MNHEY and CDR2 is SMNVEV (reference sequence). The DNA for the CDR3 is TGTGCCAGCTCCCGTCTCCGGGCAGGGTATGAGCAGTTCTTC. Amino acids: CASSRLRAGYEQFF.

V and J are TRBV27 and TRBJ1-1; tentatively, D is TRBD1 (5 bases). V was pared by 0 bases and J by 8 bases, with 13 bases between. The V gene's germline CDR1 is MNHEY and CDR2 SMNVEV (reference sequence). The CDR3 is made up of 14 amino acids. CDR3 residues: CASSLSGWGGEAFF. For the CDR3, the DNA is TGTGCCAGCAGTTTATCCGGCTGGGGGGGGGAAGCTTTCTTT.